Below, 8 T cell receptor beta chains from the same sample are listed, as sequenced in a study of cytomegalovirus exposure and HLA in healthy donors. The PCR was carried out with 60 Vbeta primers and 13 Jbeta primers. Measured with immunoSEQ multiplex PCR; TCRdb has only the in-frame clones, and not every one. The table records fewer than 110,000 clones, more than 70% of them present only once. Input material: PBMCs. These receptors originate from a man aged 30 to 39 in good health and CMV-seronegative.

The rearrangement joins TRBV7-2 to TRBJ2-5, with a tentative D call TRBD1 (5 bases). Looked up from germline, CDR1 is SGHTA and CDR2 is FQGNSA. The CDR3 runs to 13 residues. The ends were cut back, 5 bases at V and 4 bases at J, with 11 bases in the middle. The CDR3 region has the DNA TGTGCCAGCAGCCTGAGTAGGGGAGAGACCCAGTACTTC. It specifies CASSLSRGETQYF.

The chain uses TRBV5-1 and TRBJ2-7; perhaps TRBD1 as D (5 bases). Trimming took 0 bases from V and 6 from J, leaving 13 bases between them. The CDR3 totals 14 residues. Germline V lookup: CDR1 SGHRS, CDR2 YFSETQ. The CDR3 region has the DNA TGCGCCAGCAGCTTGGAGGGGCGCCGGACCGAGCAGTACTTC. It yields the protein CASSLEGRRTEQYF. The full variable domain, completed using reference TRBV5-1 and TRBJ2-7, is KAGVTQTPRYLIKTRGQQVTLSCSPISGHRSVSWYQQTPGQGLQFLFEYFSETQRNKGNFPGRFSGRQFSNSRSEMNVSTLELGDSALYLCASSLEGRRTEQYFGPGTRLTVT.

This clone was counted only a few times. V gene TRBV5-1 combines with J gene TRBJ1-1; 7 bases are shared with TRBD1. Germline V gene sequence: CDR1 SGHRS, CDR2 YFSETQ. The junction had 10 bases not matched to a gene; V was cut back by 6 bases and J by 2 bases. The CDR3 runs 15 residues. The CDR3 sequence is CASTRGQGPNTEAFF. The CDR3 coding sequence is TGCGCCAGCACGAGGGGGCAGGGCCCAAACACTGAAGCTTTCTTT.

CDR3 sequence (DNA): TGCGCCAGCAGCGCGATGACAGGGGCCCAAGAGACCCAGTACTTC. This translates into CASSAMTGAQETQYF. The chain carries TRBV5-1 and TRBJ2-5; 8 positions agree with TRBD1. The CDR3 is made up of 15 amino acids. The germline gives CDR1 SGHRS, CDR2 YFSETQ. Trimming cost V 4 bases and J 1 base; bases outside gene matches: 6.

This rearrangement joins TRBV7-2 to TRBJ2-2; 7 nucleotides agree with TRBD1. The V segment lost 6 bases and the J segment 7 bases; nucleotides outside the gene matches: 8. Germline V gives CDR1 SGHTA, CDR2 FQGNSA. The CDR3 contains 14 residues. CDR3 sequence reads: CASRFEGAVGELFF. In DNA form, the CDR3 reads TGTGCCAGCAGATTTGAGGGGGCTGTCGGGGAGCTGTTTTTT.

The V and J genes are TRBV7-9 and TRBJ1-2; tentatively, D is TRBD1 (5 bases). The germline gives CDR1 SEHNR, CDR2 FQNEAQ (reference sequence). CDR3 size: 14 residues. Trimming cost V 1 base and J 3 bases, with 9 bases left between them. The CDR3 spells CASSLDRGYYGYTF. CDR3 in DNA: TGTGCCAGCAGCTTAGATCGGGGGTACTATGGCTACACCTTC.

V and J are TRBV13 and TRBJ1-6; TRBD1 matches at 10 bases. Germline trimming cut 5 bases from V and 9 bases from J; bases unmatched to any gene: 7. The CDR3 runs 15 residues. Germline CDR1 reads PRHDT; CDR2 reads FYEKMQ (reference sequence). The DNA of the CDR3 is TGTGCCAGCAGCCCAGGGGACAGGGGCCGTTCACCCCTCCACTTT. It is translated as CASSPGDRGRSPLHF.

This chain uses TRBV7-9 with TRBJ2-1; 7 nucleotides line up with TRBD2. The CDR3 has 17 residues. J lost 12 bases, V lost 1 base, and 18 bases had no gene match. Germline V gene lookup returns CDR1 SEHNR and CDR2 FQNEAQ (reference sequence). The DNA for the CDR3 is TGTGCCAGCAGCTTAGAGACTAGCTATTCGTCACGTTTACGGCAGTTCTTC. It translates to CASSLETSYSSRLRQFF.